This T cell receptor (beta chain) stems from a study of T cell clones after liver transplantation (dated by TCRdb to the late 2010s). Concerning the study at large: ITN030ST, the source of the samples, was a randomized trial that attempted immunosuppression withdrawal within 2 years of liver transplantation. Donor-reactive T cell clones were identified by TCRbeta sequencing after a pre-transplant mixed lymphocyte reaction and then tracked in post-transplant blood. As an antigen-independent comparator for donor-reactive sequences, third party-reactive TCRbeta sequences were also identified from pre-transplant MLRs. Three of the eight recipients were HCV-positive; the others were transplanted for non-autoimmune, non-viral indications. Subjects received no induction therapy and standard immunosuppression until randomization at 12-24 months post-transplant. Tolerance was defined as complete withdrawal of immunosuppression for at least one year without a rise in liver enzymes beyond twice the upper limit of normal. Blood samples were taken pre-transplant, pre-randomization before withdrawal, and post-randomization after full withdrawal or failed withdrawal. Of the 8 liver transplant recipients making up the studied cohort, 3 were classified as tolerant and 5 as non-tolerant.

To note about this clone: Its antigen has not been determined. Qualities for individual bases were not recorded, and no much larger clone is one base off.

Using immunoSEQ, frozen genomic DNA was subjected to high-throughput TCRbeta CDR3 sequencing, a process that included PCR amplification, mapping, bias correction and internal controls. On the authors' methods: Productive rearrangements were retained, and unique TCRbeta sequences were defined by the CDR3 nucleotide sequence together with the V and J gene. Donor-reactive sequences required at least 5-fold expansion in CFSE-low cells versus unstimulated pre-transplant cells and at least 0.01% frequency. Per-subject minimum frequency thresholds, based on the lowest-template unstimulated sample, ensured at least 90% detection power. Jensen-Shannon divergence between the top 1000 TCRbeta sequences post- versus pre-transplant served as the measure of repertoire turnover. Two-sided Fisher's exact tests were used to test for changes in how often donor-reactive sequences were detected. TCRdb retrieved this table from immuneACCESS and kept in-frame rearrangements only. Not all clones are present; in checked studies, unresolved V genes account for under half, and no reason is known for the remainder. The D gene and trimming were derived from the DNA, and the V and J assignments and clone size from that table. The sample data list roughly 80,000 clones, and roughly 80% of these were observed just once. The ten largest clones capture approximately 0.47% of the sample.

The full study reports these points: The decline in donor-reactive sequences exceeded the decline in third party-reactive sequences, suggesting partial antigen-specific deletion that was unrelated to withdrawal success. Since no allograft tissue specimens were available, donor-reactive T cells may have migrated into the graft instead of being deleted. Low numbers of available donor cells limited the measurable donor-reactive repertoire in a couple of subjects. The conclusions were considered preliminary, being limited by small, heterogeneous patient numbers and non-standardized post-transplant time points. In 5 of 8 subjects, circulating donor-reactive CD4 TCRbeta sequences decreased significantly after transplant, regardless of tolerance or HCV status. After accounting for repertoire turnover, donor-reactive detection was significantly reduced in 7 of 8 subjects for CD4 and 8 of 8 for CD8.

Including the terminal cysteine and phenylalanine, the CDR3 comprises 14 residues. Solely the CDR3 DNA is kept, with 42 bases framed from the first base. Compared with germline, V lacks 6 bases and J lacks 4 bases; bases without a gene match: 7. The germline V gene gives CDR1 as MNHEY and CDR2 as SVGAGI. Thawed unstimulated PBMCs were stained for CD3, CD4 and CD8 and FACS-sorted into CD3+CD4+ and CD3+CD8+ populations. Randomization to immunosuppression withdrawal applied to every one of the 8 studied subjects. The Qiagen DNeasy Blood and Tissue Kit was used for genomic DNA isolation. The sequence was collected from a human patient who received a liver transplant. After a transplant, some T cells may have been passed on by the graft donor. This receptor chain uses TRBV6-5 and TRBJ2-3, and 7 bases in between align with TRBD1. Here the sequenced sample was CD4+ T cells from blood, taken 46 months after liver transplant. The DNA sequence is TGTGCCAGCAGCCGACAGGGCTTTGCAGATACGCAGTATTTT. Its protein is CASSRQGFADTQYF.